This T cell receptor beta chain was sequenced in a study of CD4 T cells in relation to SARS-CoV-2 and coronaviruses. As for the study in general: PBMCs were cultured with antigen for roughly nine days before TCR beta sequencing. No peptide or an HIV-1 Nef peptide pool served as negative control.

With regard to this clone: Antigen specificity is unknown.

Before the COVID-19 pandemic, during about 2010-2018, CD4+ T cells were taken from unexposed donors. After ten to eleven days of culture, CD4+ T cells were isolated. Unexposed-donor CD4+ T cells were probed with SARS-CoV-2 S/N and four cold-coronavirus spikes, cells permitting. The method was immunoSEQ multiplex PCR; TCRdb's version includes in-frame clones alone and lacks a portion of them. The sample comprises around 9,800 clones, around 70% of which are singletons, and under 20% rests with the top ten. The study, taken as a whole, reports: Compared with monoreactive clones, crossreactive clones showed significantly weaker SARS-CoV-2 expansion.

Source material: CD4+ T cells from PBMCs, cultured in vitro. This receptor was taken from a human donor in good health.

The CDR3 nucleotides read TGTGCCAGCAGCACGGGACCGTATAGCAATCAGCCCCAGCATTTT. Protein product: CASSTGPYSNQPQHF. V and J are TRBV5-8 and TRBJ1-5; tentative D call: TRBD1 (5 bases). This CDR3 contains 15 residues. The germline V gene has CDR1 SGHTS and CDR2 YDEGEE. Trimming removed 4 bases from V and 0 bases from J, with 11 bases in between.